One sample yielded the 19 T cell receptor beta chains listed below, sequenced in a study of T-cell memory formation after mild COVID-19. TCRdb recomputed calls from the 5' RACE reads with MiXCR, one row per CDR3 protein. In the table there are 470,000 or so distinct CDR3 sequences, more than 20% of which are singletons. Specimen: PBMCs or a T cell subset sorted from them (not recorded which). All receptors come from an adult woman who had mild COVID-19 (a few samples of this study predate the infection). Cell type and time point are not known.

The chain employs TRBV30 and TRBJ1-1, with D possibly matching TRBD1 (6 bases). The CDR3 extends over 13 amino acids. V lost 3 bases and J lost 11, with 19 bases in between. CDR1 GTSNPN and CDR2 SVGIG come from the germline V gene (reference sequence). This CDR3 is CAWRGAPGITAFF. CDR3 DNA: TGTGCCTGGAGGGGGGCGCCAGGGATAACGGCTTTCTTT.

This clonotype was observed many times. The chain couples TRBV11-2 to TRBJ2-2; D might be TRBD1 (5 bases). There are 16 residues in the CDR3. The V gene's germline CDR1 is SGHAT and CDR2 FQNNGV. V lost 3 bases, J lost 6 bases, and 17 bases lay in between. CDR3 DNA sequence: TGTGCCAGCAGCTTTTATGGCGGTAGGGGCGCCGGGGAGCTGTTTTTT. It translates to CASSFYGGRGAGELFF.

This clonotype was counted between two and nine times. The chain has TRBV20-1 and TRBJ2-3; D might be TRBD2 (6 bases). The CDR3 has 16 amino acids. The V gene's germline CDR1 is DFQATT and CDR2 SNEGSKA (reference sequence). V lost 3 bases to trimming and J lost 2 bases, with 18 bases between them. In DNA form, the CDR3 reads TGCAGTGCTAGCGGGAGTACCCCCTTATACACAGATACGCAGTATTTT. It is translated as CSASGSTPLYTDTQYF.

This clonotype was detected only a few times. The J gene is TRBJ2-1, the V gene TRBV5-1; D possibly matches TRBD1 or TRBD2 (5 bases each). CDR1 is SGHRS and CDR2 is YFSETQ in the germline V gene. CDR3 size: 13 residues. V lost 6 bases and J 9 bases, leaving 16 bases between the germline ends. The CDR3 region has the DNA TGCGCCAGCACCAACGAGGGGAGCGCTGAGCAGTTCTTC. Protein sequence: CASTNEGSAEQFF.

The V call is TRBV2, the J call TRBJ2-2; a possible D gene is TRBD2 (5 bases). Trimming left V 6 bases short and J 0 bases short, with 11 bases between. Per germline, CDR1 SNHLY and CDR2 FYNNEI. The CDR3 is 15 residues long. Written as DNA, the CDR3 is TGTGCCAGCAGCACTCCCGGGACGAACACCGGGGAGCTGTTTTTT. It encodes CASSTPGTNTGELFF.

This chain joins TRBV5-1 and TRBJ2-1; 7 bases map to TRBD1. Trimming removed 6 bases from V and 6 bases from J; junction bases left unmatched: 9. CDR1 is SGHRS and CDR2 is YFSETQ in the germline V gene. The CDR3 spans 14 residues. The CDR3, as DNA: TGCGCCAGCATGCTAGGGGGCGCGGGCAATGAGCAGTTCTTC. Its protein is CASMLGGAGNEQFF. The variable domain in full, completed from reference TRBV5-1 and TRBJ2-1, reads KAGVTQTPRYLIKTRGQQVTLSCSPISGHRSVSWYQQTPGQGLQFLFEYFSETQRNKGNFPGRFSGRQFSNSRSEMNVSTLELGDSALYLCASMLGGAGNEQFFGPGTRLTVL.

On this clonotype itself: A much larger clone is a single base away; this may be a read error. The rearrangement links TRBV14 to TRBJ2-7; 7 bases are shared with TRBD1. This CDR3 comprises 14 residues. The germline gives CDR1 SGHDN, CDR2 FVKESK. CDR3 nucleotides: TGTGACAGCAGCCCCGCCGGGACAGCTAGCGAGCAGTACTTC. The encoded protein is CDSSPAGTASEQYF. The complete variable domain, with remaining parts taken from reference TRBV14 and TRBJ2-7, reads EAGVTQFPSHSVIEKGQTVTLRCDPISGHDNLYWYRRVMGKEIKFLLHFVKESKQDESGMPNNRFLAERTGGTYSTLKVQPAELEDSGVYFCDSSPAGTASEQYFGPGTRLTVT.

Turning to this clonotype: Germline and junction disagree at one end, which may indicate a read error. The J gene is TRBJ1-6, the V gene TRBV19; D remains ambiguous. The CDR3 runs 14 residues. Germline V gene data show CDR1 as LNHDA and CDR2 as SQIVND (reference sequence). CDR3 sequence reads: CASSWGIRRSPLHF. The DNA of the CDR3 is TGTGCCAGTAGTTGGGGAATAAGACGTTCACCCCTACACTTT.

This clonotype has just a few counts. This rearrangement joins TRBV7-9 to TRBJ2-7; 9 bases map to TRBD1. V lost 5 bases and J lost 0; bases outside the gene matches: 8. Germline V gene data show CDR1 as SEHNR and CDR2 as FQNEAQ (reference sequence). The CDR3 is 16 amino acids. The CDR3 protein is CASSPRQGVSSYEQYF. CDR3 DNA sequence: TGTGCCAGCAGCCCGCGACAGGGGGTTAGCTCCTACGAGCAGTACTTC.

This sequence joins TRBV2 and TRBJ2-1; 12 nucleotides match TRBD2. The CDR3 is 15 residues long. Trimming cost V 6 bases and J 12 bases; bases outside gene matches: 12. Germline-derived CDR1 and CDR2 are SNHLY and FYNNEI. This CDR3 reads CASRLAGGPMDGQFF. The DNA of the CDR3 is TGTGCCAGCAGGCTAGCGGGGGGGCCTATGGATGGGCAGTTCTTC.

The V gene is TRBV24-1, the J gene TRBJ2-1; D is unclear. Germline assignment: CDR1 KGHDR and CDR2 SFDVKD. Between the trimmed V and J ends, which lost 3 bases and 0 bases, there was a span of 8 bases. CDR3 length: 15 residues. CDR3 bases: TGTGCCACCAGTGATATAGAAAGCTCCTACAATGAGCAGTTCTTC. Its translation: CATSDIESSYNEQFF.

V and J are TRBV7-8 and TRBJ2-7; D possibly corresponds to TRBD1 (5 bases). CDR1 is SGHVS, CDR2 FQNEAQ, per germline. V was clipped by 3 bases and J by 2 bases, with 26 bases between them. This CDR3 contains 19 residues. The chain's CDR3 is CASSFRPAGIAYAAYEQYF. The CDR3 bases are TGTGCCAGCAGCTTCAGGCCCGCAGGGATCGCCTATGCTGCCTACGAGCAGTACTTC.

This clonotype was found a few times. The V call is TRBV20-1, the J call TRBJ2-3; tentatively, D is TRBD2 (6 bases). Germline V CDR1 and CDR2: DFQATT, SNEGSKA (reference sequence). Trimming pared 5 bases from V and 6 bases from J, leaving 21 bases between. The CDR3 spans 15 residues. The CDR3 is CSARTISGGWDTQYF. The DNA for the CDR3 is TGCAGTGCTCGAACGATTAGCGGAGGATGGGATACGCAGTATTTT.

This clonotype was detected a few times. V usage is TRBV12-3 or TRBV12-4 and J usage is TRBJ2-7; the match to TRBD2 covers 16 bases. The CDR3 sequence is 17 residues long. V shed 6 bases, J shed 4 bases, and the junction held 9 bases outside the gene matches. The CDR3 nucleotides are TGTGCCAGCAGCCTCCTCGGGACTAGCGGGGGGGGTTACGAGCAGTACTTC. It specifies CASSLLGTSGGGYEQYF.

This chain connects TRBV20-1 to TRBJ1-2; weak D call: TRBD1 (6 bases). Germline values: CDR1 DFQATT, CDR2 SNEGSKA (reference sequence). Trimming cost V 0 bases and J 2 bases, with 19 bases left between them. The CDR3 extends over 17 amino acids. CDR3 bases: TGCAGTGCTAGAGATTTAATGTTGGGGGCGGGGAACTATGGCTACACCTTC. Translating gives CSARDLMLGAGNYGYTF.

The rearrangement uses TRBV15 and TRBJ2-3; TRBD1 aligns across 9 bases. The CDR3 runs 17 residues. CDR1 is LNHNV and CDR2 is YYDKDF in the germline V gene (reference sequence). V lost 5 bases, J lost 1 base, and 10 bases stayed unmatched. The CDR3 here is CATSSRKGQGGTDTQYF. CDR3 nucleotide sequence: TGTGCCACCAGCTCGCGAAAGGGACAGGGTGGCACAGATACGCAGTATTTT.

A note on this clonotype: One junction end disagrees with the germline gene, perhaps due to a read error. The rearrangement uses TRBV6-2 or TRBV6-3 and TRBJ1-5; D may be TRBD1 (5 bases). Looked up from germline, CDR1 is MNHEY and CDR2 is SVGEGT. This CDR3 has 16 amino acids. The CDR3 here is CASRFFGGKSNQPQHF. CDR3 DNA sequence: TGTGCCAGCAGGTTCTTTGGGGGAAAAAGCAACCAGCCCCAGCATTTT.

V and J are TRBV24-1 and TRBJ2-7; D possibly corresponds to TRBD1 (6 bases). The CDR3 runs to 13 residues. Germline V lookup: CDR1 KGHDR, CDR2 SFDVKD. V lost 2 bases, J lost 2 bases, and 6 bases lay in between. DNA for the CDR3: TGTGCCACCAGTGATTCAGGGGCCTACGAGCAGTACTTC. Translation: CATSDSGAYEQYF.

This clonotype has at least ten counts. The genes are TRBV5-1 and TRBJ2-3; 7 bases align to TRBD2. Losses at the gene ends were 1 base for V and 2 bases for J; bases not matched to a gene: 4. CDR1 and CDR2 from the germline V gene are SGHRS and YFSETQ. This CDR3 has 15 amino acids. The CDR3 sequence: CASSLSGTNTDTQYF. CDR3 sequence (DNA): TGCGCCAGCAGCTTGAGCGGGACTAACACAGATACGCAGTATTTT.